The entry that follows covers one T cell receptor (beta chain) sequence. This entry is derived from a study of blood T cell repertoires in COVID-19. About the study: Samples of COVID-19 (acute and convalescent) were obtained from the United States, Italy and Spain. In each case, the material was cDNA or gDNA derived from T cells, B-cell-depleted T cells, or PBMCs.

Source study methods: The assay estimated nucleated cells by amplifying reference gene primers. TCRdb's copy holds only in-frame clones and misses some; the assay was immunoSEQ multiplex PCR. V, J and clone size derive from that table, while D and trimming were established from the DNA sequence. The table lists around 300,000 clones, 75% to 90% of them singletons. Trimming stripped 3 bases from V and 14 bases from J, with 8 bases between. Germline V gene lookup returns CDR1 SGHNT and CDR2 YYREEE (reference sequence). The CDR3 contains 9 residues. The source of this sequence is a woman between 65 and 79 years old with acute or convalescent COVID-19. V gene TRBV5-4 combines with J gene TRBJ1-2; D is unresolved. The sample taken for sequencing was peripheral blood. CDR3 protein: CASSSPLTF. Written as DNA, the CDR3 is TGTGCCAGCAGCTCCCCTCTTACCTTC.